A single sample is the source of the 30 T cell receptor beta chains below, sequenced in a study of blood T cell repertoires in COVID-19. Repertoires were generated with immunoSEQ multiplex PCR, while TCRdb's copy carries only in-frame clones and drops some. Of about 210,000 clones in the sample, 80% were seen once. Sequencing used peripheral blood. Receptors originate from a woman aged 70 to 79 with acute or convalescent COVID-19.

The chain combines TRBV2 with TRBJ1-5; D perhaps matches TRBD1 (6 bases). The V and J ends lost 7 bases and 4 bases respectively, with 14 bases between them. Germline CDR1 SNHLY, CDR2 FYNNEI. The CDR3 has 14 amino acids. Here the CDR3 DNA reads TGTGCCAGCAATAAAGGACAGATGAATCAGCCCCAGCATTTT. It specifies CASNKGQMNQPQHF.

The chain employs TRBV7-3 and TRBJ2-1, with a possible D match to TRBD2 (6 bases). Germline V gives CDR1 SGHTA, CDR2 FQGTGA. V lost 0 bases, J lost 8 bases, and 14 bases lay in between. The CDR3 spans 15 residues. The CDR3: CASSLTSGWVHEQFF. DNA of the CDR3: TGTGCCAGCAGCTTAACCAGCGGGTGGGTTCATGAGCAGTTCTTC.

The rearrangement joins TRBV5-6 to TRBJ2-6; D remains ambiguous. The CDR3 runs 14 residues. Deletions cut 6 bases from V and 7 bases from J, with 14 bases between. Germline loops: CDR1 SGHDT, CDR2 YYEEEE. CDR3 DNA sequence: TGTGCCAGCAAATCTGGTAACATAGCCAACGTCCTGACTTTC. The encoded protein is CASKSGNIANVLTF.

The chain joins TRBV14 to TRBJ1-1; D is ambiguous. The CDR3 contains 14 residues. The V end lost 3 bases, the J end lost 4 bases, and 12 bases lay between the germline ends. The germline V gene has CDR1 SGHDN and CDR2 FVKESK. The CDR3 DNA reads as TGTGCCAGCAGCCATAGGAGGACTAGCACTGAAGCTTTCTTT. This encodes CASSHRRTSTEAFF. Combining the CDR3 with reference TRBV14 and TRBJ1-1 gives the whole variable domain EAGVTQFPSHSVIEKGQTVTLRCDPISGHDNLYWYRRVMGKEIKFLLHFVKESKQDESGMPNNRFLAERTGGTYSTLKVQPAELEDSGVYFCASSHRRTSTEAFFGQGTRLTVV.

The rearrangement uses TRBV5-8 and TRBJ2-3; D not resolved. The CDR3 is made up of 15 amino acids. Deletions cut 1 base from V and 2 bases from J, with 11 bases between. Germline V CDR1 and CDR2: SGHTS, YDEGEE. Written as DNA, the CDR3 is TGTGCCAGCAGCTTGAGTAGTTACTTCACAGATACGCAGTATTTT. Protein: CASSLSSYFTDTQYF.

The rearrangement uses TRBV5-4 and TRBJ2-1; 8 nucleotides align to TRBD1. V lost 0 bases to trimming and J lost 6 bases; unmatched junction nucleotides: 11. The CDR3 extends over 17 amino acids. Germline V CDR1 and CDR2: SGHNT, YYREEE (reference sequence). DNA of the CDR3: TGTGCCAGCAGCTTGGCCGCAGGGGGCAGGGCTCGCAATGAGCAGTTCTTC. Residues: CASSLAAGGRARNEQFF.

The chain has TRBV2 and TRBJ2-3; TRBD2 matches at 8 bases. CDR3 length: 13 amino acids. Germline loops: CDR1 SNHLY, CDR2 FYNNEI. The V gene end was trimmed by 9 bases and the J gene end by 3 bases; junction bases not matched to a gene: 5. Here the CDR3 DNA reads TGTGCCAGAGAAAGCGGGGGAACAGATACGCAGTATTTT. The encoded protein is CARESGGTDTQYF.

The V and J genes are TRBV7-9 and TRBJ2-1, with TRBD2 identical over 11 bases. The CDR3 totals 16 residues. Germline V gene lookup returns CDR1 SEHNR and CDR2 FQNEAQ (reference sequence). The ends lost 2 bases at V and 2 bases at J; junction bases unmatched: 2. The CDR3 DNA is TGTGCCAGCAGCTTAACTAGCGGGGGCCCCTACAATGAGCAGTTCTTC. Protein: CASSLTSGGPYNEQFF.

This clone has a handful of counts. The chain is built from TRBV7-8 and TRBJ2-3, with 15 positions matching TRBD2. J lost 3 bases, V lost 8 bases, and 12 bases had no gene match. The V gene's germline CDR1 is SGHVS and CDR2 FQNEAQ. The length of the CDR3 is 18 residues. The CDR3 is CASAQYRTSGGGTDTQYF. CDR3 sequence (DNA): TGTGCCAGCGCTCAGTACCGGACTAGCGGGGGGGGAACAGATACGCAGTATTTT. Looking up the rest from reference TRBV7-8 and TRBJ2-3 gives the full variable domain: GAGVSQSPRYKVAKRGQDVALRCDPISGHVSLFWYQQALGQGPEFLTYFQNEAQLDKSGLPSDRFFAERPEGSVSTLKIQRTQQEDSAVYLCASAQYRTSGGGTDTQYFGPGTRLTVL.

V and J are TRBV7-6 and TRBJ2-7, with D possibly TRBD1 on 6 matching bases. The V end lost 3 bases, the J end lost 3 bases, and 15 bases lay between the germline ends. Germline CDR1 SGHVS, CDR2 FNYEAQ. This CDR3 contains 15 residues. The DNA for the CDR3 is TGTGCCAGCAGCTTGGCAACAGGGTTCTACTACGAGCAGTACTTC. Protein product: CASSLATGFYYEQYF.

The chain combines TRBV6-2 or TRBV6-3 with TRBJ2-1, with a weak D call TRBD2 (5 bases). The CDR3 is 15 residues long. Germline CDR1 and CDR2: MNHEY and SVGEGT. Deletions cut 2 bases from V and 0 bases from J, with 8 bases between. The CDR3 reads CASSYGGRSYNEQFF. CDR3 nucleotide sequence: TGTGCCAGCAGTTACGGCGGGCGCTCCTACAATGAGCAGTTCTTC.

Here the CDR3 DNA reads TGCGCCAGCAGTGAGCCCCGGGGTCCCCACACCGGGGAGCTGTTTTTT. Translation: CASSEPRGPHTGELFF. The chain joins TRBV10-2 to TRBJ2-2; tentative D call: TRBD2 (5 bases). Germline CDR1 WSHSY, CDR2 SAAADI. The ends were cut back, 2 bases at V and 3 bases at J, with 13 bases in the middle. The CDR3 consists of 16 residues.

This sequence joins TRBV9 and TRBJ1-6; D possibly corresponds to TRBD1 (6 bases). Germline CDR1 is SGDLS and CDR2 is YYNGEE. The ends were cut back, 2 bases at V and 8 bases at J, with 14 bases in the middle. There are 15 residues in the CDR3. The CDR3 sequence is CASSVSPTGHSPLHF. The CDR3 region has the DNA TGTGCCAGCAGCGTTTCTCCGACAGGACATTCACCCCTCCACTTT. Looking up the rest from reference TRBV9 and TRBJ1-6 gives the full variable domain: DSGVTQTPKHLITATGQRVTLRCSPRSGDLSVYWYQQSLDQGLQFLIQYYNGEERAKGNILERFSAQQFPDLHSELNLSSLELGDSALYFCASSVSPTGHSPLHFGNGTRLTVT.

The sample holds a few counts of this clone. The rearrangement joins TRBV14 to TRBJ1-4, with TRBD1 as a possible D gene (5 bases). Germline V gives CDR1 SGHDN, CDR2 FVKESK. Trimming pared 1 base from V and 8 bases from J, leaving 11 bases between. The CDR3 totals 14 residues. The CDR3 DNA follows: TGTGCCAGCAGCCAAGGGGGCAGGGCCGAAAAACTGTTTTTT. It is translated as CASSQGGRAEKLFF. Using reference TRBV14 and TRBJ1-4 for the parts outside the CDR3, the full variable domain is EAGVTQFPSHSVIEKGQTVTLRCDPISGHDNLYWYRRVMGKEIKFLLHFVKESKQDESGMPNNRFLAERTGGTYSTLKVQPAELEDSGVYFCASSQGGRAEKLFFGSGTQLSVL.

This clone was detected only once. The chain is built from TRBV20-1 and TRBJ2-1; tentative D call: TRBD2 (5 bases). The CDR3 totals 12 residues. Germline CDR1 DFQATT, CDR2 SNEGSKA (reference sequence). Trimming removed 3 bases from V and 6 bases from J, with 9 bases in between. This CDR3 reads CSASDGVNEQFF. CDR3 in DNA: TGCAGTGCTAGTGACGGGGTCAATGAGCAGTTCTTC.

The genes are TRBV3-1 (or the pseudogene TRBV3-2) and TRBJ2-1, with TRBD2 matching over 12 bases. Germline V gives CDR1 LGHDT, CDR2 YNNKEL (reference sequence). After removal of 0 bases from V and 8 bases from J, the junction contained 5 bases not matched to a gene. This CDR3 comprises 16 residues. The CDR3 sequence: CASSQDRLAGGDEQFF. CDR3 nucleotides: TGTGCCAGCAGCCAAGATAGGCTAGCGGGGGGGGATGAGCAGTTCTTC.

The CDR3 coding sequence is TGTGCCAGTCGTCTGGCAGCAACTAATGAAAAACTGTTTTTT. It yields the protein CASRLAATNEKLFF. The chain recombines TRBV19 with TRBJ1-4; D ambiguous. The V end lost 8 bases, the J end lost 0 bases, and 10 bases lay between the germline ends. In germline, CDR1 is LNHDA, CDR2 SQIVND (reference sequence). The CDR3 sequence is 14 residues long.

This chain uses TRBV3-1 (or the pseudogene TRBV3-2) with TRBJ1-2; the D gene is possibly TRBD1 (6 bases). CDR3 length equals 12 residues. Germline values: CDR1 LGHDT, CDR2 YNNKEL (reference sequence). With 2 bases removed from V and 8 bases from J, the gap between germline ends came to 9 bases. The CDR3 bases are TGTGCCAGCAGCCAAACAGGGATGGGCTACACCTTC. It yields the protein CASSQTGMGYTF.

This clone has just a few counts. The chain uses TRBV11-2 and TRBJ2-1; the D gene is possibly TRBD1 (6 bases). Trimming removed 2 bases from V and 3 bases from J, with 11 bases in between. Germline V gene sequence: CDR1 SGHAT, CDR2 FQNNGV. This CDR3 is 15 amino acids long. This CDR3 is CASSLTGQNYNEQFF. Written as DNA, the CDR3 is TGTGCCAGCAGCTTAACAGGACAGAACTACAATGAGCAGTTCTTC.

The chain combines TRBV18 with TRBJ2-1; 7 bases line up with TRBD1. The CDR3 is 15 amino acids. The germline CDR1 and CDR2 sequences are KGHSH and LQKENI. The V segment lost 3 bases and the J segment 10 bases; nucleotides outside the gene matches: 12. CDR3 nucleotide sequence: TGTGCCAGCTCACCCCTGGGCCAGGGGGATCGGGAGCAGTTCTTC. Translated: CASSPLGQGDREQFF.

The chain recombines TRBV6-6 with TRBJ2-5; 16 bases fit TRBD2. This CDR3 comprises 15 residues. With V trimmed by 5 bases and J by 9 bases, 6 bases remained unmatched. Germline V gene lookup returns CDR1 MNHNY and CDR2 SVGAGI (reference sequence). CDR3 sequence reads: CASSVPGLAGGAQYF. As DNA, the CDR3 is TGTGCCAGCAGTGTCCCGGGACTAGCGGGGGGGGCCCAGTACTTC.

The table lists this clone with a count of one. The chain uses TRBV5-1 and TRBJ1-4, with TRBD1 matching over 7 bases. The V gene's germline CDR1 is SGHRS and CDR2 YFSETQ. Losses at the gene ends were 4 bases for V and 8 bases for J; bases not matched to a gene: 5. CDR3 length equals 13 residues. CDR3 protein: CASSVGTEEKLFF. The DNA of the CDR3 is TGCGCCAGCAGCGTCGGGACAGAAGAAAAACTGTTTTTT.

The rearrangement uses TRBV6-5 and TRBJ1-2; no reliable D call. The CDR3 extends over 16 amino acids. CDR1 is MNHEY, CDR2 SVGAGI, per germline. V was clipped by 2 bases and J by 0 bases, with 13 bases between them. In DNA form, the CDR3 reads TGTGCCAGCAGTTACGGAGGGTATGGGGCTAACTATGGCTACACCTTC. Protein product: CASSYGGYGANYGYTF.

CDR3 sequence reads: CASSLGRSRQGALNTQYF. For the CDR3, the DNA is TGTGCCAGCAGCTTAGGAAGGAGTAGGCAGGGGGCTCTGAATACGCAGTATTTT. The V call is TRBV7-9, the J call TRBJ2-3; the match to TRBD1 covers 8 bases. This CDR3 spans 18 amino acids. Losses at the gene ends were 1 base for V and 7 bases for J; bases not matched to a gene: 16. From germline, CDR1 is SEHNR and CDR2 FQNEAQ (reference sequence).

The CDR3 bases are TGTGCCAGCAGTTCCGACAGGAACAATGAGCAGTTCTTC. It encodes CASSSDRNNEQFF. The rearrangement joins TRBV6-5 to TRBJ2-1; D perhaps matches TRBD1 (6 bases). The CDR3 is 13 residues long. The germline V and J ends were trimmed by 4 bases and 5 bases, with 9 bases remaining between them. Germline-derived CDR1 and CDR2 are MNHEY and SVGAGI.

The CDR3: CASSSQGRNNSPLHF. CDR3 coding DNA: TGTGCCAGCAGTTCACAGGGTCGGAATAATTCACCCCTCCACTTT. J is TRBJ1-6 and V is TRBV7-2, with a possible D match to TRBD1 (6 bases). This CDR3 has 15 amino acids. Germline V gene lookup returns CDR1 SGHTA and CDR2 FQGNSA. The ends were cut back, 6 bases at V and 5 bases at J, with 14 bases in the middle.

The chain uses TRBV6-5 and TRBJ2-7; TRBD1 agrees at 11 bases. J gave up 2 bases and V 5 bases, and 5 bases lay outside the gene matches. This CDR3 has 15 amino acids. In germline, CDR1 is MNHEY, CDR2 SVGAGI. CDR3 protein: CASSLRTGGPYEQYV. The CDR3 DNA reads as TGTGCCAGCAGTCTTCGGACAGGGGGCCCCTACGAGCAGTACGTC.

This chain links TRBV7-2 with TRBJ2-1, with 7 bases identical to TRBD1. This CDR3 is built from 14 residues. Trimming cost V 7 bases and J 4 bases; bases outside gene matches: 7. CDR1 is SGHTA, CDR2 FQGNSA, per germline. The CDR3 DNA reads as TGTGCCAGCATCCCAGGGGGAGCTTACAATGAGCAGTTCTTC. Its protein product is CASIPGGAYNEQFF.

J is TRBJ2-4 and V is TRBV9; D uncertain. The V and J ends lost 0 bases and 11 bases respectively, with 12 bases between them. Germline CDR1 is SGDLS and CDR2 is YYNGEE. The CDR3 length is 13 residues. The CDR3 loop is CASSVATGFVQYF. The CDR3 coding sequence is TGTGCCAGCAGCGTAGCTACTGGTTTTGTTCAGTACTTC.

The chain joins TRBV7-3 to TRBJ2-2, with D possibly being TRBD1 (5 bases). CDR3 size: 18 residues. CDR1 is SGHTA and CDR2 is FQGTGA in the germline V gene. V lost 1 base and J lost 4, with 19 bases in between. CDR3 amino acids: CASSLRPAAGIATGELFF. Written as DNA, the CDR3 is TGTGCCAGCAGCTTAAGGCCCGCCGCAGGGATCGCCACCGGGGAGCTGTTTTTT.